This T cell receptor beta chain was sequenced during a study of T cells after yellow fever vaccination. Overall study context: Each low-cell-number fraction was prepared by means of SMART-Seq v4 Ultra Low Input. Study conclusions and caveats: Post-booster reappearance was seen for most primary-vaccination clones (roughly 97% CD4, 75% to 90% CD8).

TCR cDNA, made by 5'RACE template switching, carried an added universal primer site and UMIs. TCRdb analysed the 5' RACE reads with MiXCR anew, one entry per CDR3 protein. The top ten hold about 3% of the sample, which has 300,000 to 400,000 distinct CDR3 sequences, roughly an eighth seen once. This clonotype was picked up many times. The antigen remains undetermined. V lost 6 bases to trimming and J lost 7 bases, with 18 bases between them. This CDR3 comprises 14 residues. CDR1 and CDR2 (germline): DFQATT, SNEGSKA (reference sequence). The specimen comprised CD4+ T cells sorted from PBMCs, sampled 15 days after the yellow fever booster vaccination. The sequence was obtained from a young man who received the YFV17D yellow fever vaccine. This sequence joins TRBV20-1 and TRBJ1-4; a possible D gene is TRBD1 (5 bases). In DNA form, the CDR3 reads TGCAGTGCCGCTCCCGGGGGTTGGGGTGAAAAACTGTTTTTT. Its translation: CSAAPGGWGEKLFF.